The TCR beta chain under discussion was sequenced for a study of cytomegalovirus exposure and HLA in healthy donors. Study-wide points: Highly shared sequence variants in one cluster were likely a sequencing artifact. The classifier was said to identify cytomegalovirus status with high specificity and sensitivity. Later on, an analysis tied about 17,000 TCR beta sequences to HLA alleles at 0.05 false discovery rate.

About this clone itself: The antigen remains undetermined. The sample holds other DNA sequences that translate to the same CDR3.

The CDR3 has 12 residues. Germline V gene sequence: CDR1 LNHDA, CDR2 SQIVND (reference sequence). The germline V and J ends were trimmed by 3 bases and 7 bases, with 9 bases remaining between them. 60 Vbeta and 13 Jbeta primers were used in PCR. Profiled with immunoSEQ multiplex PCR; TCRdb holds only in-frame clones, not every one. The sample includes 90,000 or so clones, 55% to 75% of them seen just once. The rearrangement uses TRBV19 and TRBJ1-2; TRBD1 might be the D (6 bases). The TCR originated in a woman aged 18-35 years in good health and CMV-seropositive. The sequenced sample was PBMCs. CDR3: CASSIVQGGYTF. CDR3 sequence (DNA): TGTGCCAGTAGTATTGTACAGGGTGGCTACACCTTC.